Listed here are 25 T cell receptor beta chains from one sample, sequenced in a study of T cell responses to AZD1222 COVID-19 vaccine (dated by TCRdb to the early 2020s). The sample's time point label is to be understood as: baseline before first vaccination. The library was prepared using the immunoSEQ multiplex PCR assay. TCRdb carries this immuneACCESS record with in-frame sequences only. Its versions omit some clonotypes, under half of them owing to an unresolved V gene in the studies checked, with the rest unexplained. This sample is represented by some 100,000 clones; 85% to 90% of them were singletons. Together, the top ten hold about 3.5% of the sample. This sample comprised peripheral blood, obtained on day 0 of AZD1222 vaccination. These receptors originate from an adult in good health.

The CDR3 loop is CASSQSIQGYEQYF. CDR3 nucleotides: TGTGCCAGCAGCCAATCGATCCAGGGCTACGAGCAGTACTTC. J is TRBJ2-7 and V is TRBV11-1; the D gene is possibly TRBD1 (5 bases). V dropped 5 bases and J dropped 3 bases, with 14 bases sitting between them. CDR1 is SGHAT and CDR2 is FQDESV in the germline V gene (reference sequence). The CDR3 loop spans 14 amino acids.

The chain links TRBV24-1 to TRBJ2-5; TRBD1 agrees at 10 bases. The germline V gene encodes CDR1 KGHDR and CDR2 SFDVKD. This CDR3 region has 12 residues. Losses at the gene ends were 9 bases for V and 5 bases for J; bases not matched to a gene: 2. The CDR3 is CATGDRGETQYF. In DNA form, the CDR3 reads TGTGCCACCGGGGACAGGGGTGAGACCCAGTACTTC.

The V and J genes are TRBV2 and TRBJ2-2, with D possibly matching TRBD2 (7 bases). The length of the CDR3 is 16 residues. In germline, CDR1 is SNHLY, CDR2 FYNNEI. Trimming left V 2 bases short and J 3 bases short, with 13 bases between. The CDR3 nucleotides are TGTGCCAGCAGTGAATATCGGGGGGCTGACACCGGGGAGCTGTTTTTT. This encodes CASSEYRGADTGELFF.

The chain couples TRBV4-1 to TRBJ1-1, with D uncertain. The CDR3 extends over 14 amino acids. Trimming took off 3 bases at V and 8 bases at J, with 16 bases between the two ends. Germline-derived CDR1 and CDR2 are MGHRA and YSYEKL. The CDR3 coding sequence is TGCGCCAGCAGCCATCTCCCCCGAGGTCGAGAAGCTTTCTTT. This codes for CASSHLPRGREAFF.

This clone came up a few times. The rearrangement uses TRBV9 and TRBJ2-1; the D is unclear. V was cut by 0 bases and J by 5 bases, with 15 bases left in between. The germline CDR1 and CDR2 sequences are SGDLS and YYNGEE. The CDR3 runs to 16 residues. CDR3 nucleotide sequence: TGTGCCAGCAGCGTAGGCGGCTCCCCAAGGCACAATGAGCAGTTCTTC. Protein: CASSVGGSPRHNEQFF.

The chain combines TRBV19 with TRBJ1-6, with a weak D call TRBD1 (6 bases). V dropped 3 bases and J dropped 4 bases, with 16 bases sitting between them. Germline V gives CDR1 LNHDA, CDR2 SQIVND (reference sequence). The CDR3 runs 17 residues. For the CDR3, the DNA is TGTGCCAGTAGTATTGGTGGTACAGGGAATTATAATTCACCCCTCCACTTT. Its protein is CASSIGGTGNYNSPLHF.

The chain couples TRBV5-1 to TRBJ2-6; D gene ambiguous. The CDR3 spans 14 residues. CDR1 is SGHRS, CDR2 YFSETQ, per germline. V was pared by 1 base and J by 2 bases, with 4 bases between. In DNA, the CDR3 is TGCGCCAGCAGCTTGAAAGCTGGGGCCAACGTCCTGACTTTC. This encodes CASSLKAGANVLTF.

CDR3 coding DNA: TGTGCCTGGAGTGTCCAGCCGAACACTGAAGCTTTCTTT. This codes for CAWSVQPNTEAFF. This chain connects TRBV30 to TRBJ1-1; D is ambiguous. V was cut by 0 bases and J by 1 base, with 6 bases left in between. The CDR3 loop spans 13 amino acids. Looked up from germline, CDR1 is GTSNPN and CDR2 is SVGIG (reference sequence).

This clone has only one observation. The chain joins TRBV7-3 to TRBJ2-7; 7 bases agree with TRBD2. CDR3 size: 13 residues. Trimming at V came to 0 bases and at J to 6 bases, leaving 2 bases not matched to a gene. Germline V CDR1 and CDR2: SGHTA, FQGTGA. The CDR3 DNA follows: TGTGCCAGCAGCTTAACGGGGGAGGGCGAGCAGTACTTC. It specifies CASSLTGEGEQYF. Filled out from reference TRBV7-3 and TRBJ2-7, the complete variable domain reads GAGVSQTPSNKVTEKGKYVELRCDPISGHTALYWYRQSLGQGPEFLIYFQGTGAADDSGLPNDRFFAVRPEGSVSTLKIQRTERGDSAVYLCASSLTGEGEQYFGPGTRLTVT.

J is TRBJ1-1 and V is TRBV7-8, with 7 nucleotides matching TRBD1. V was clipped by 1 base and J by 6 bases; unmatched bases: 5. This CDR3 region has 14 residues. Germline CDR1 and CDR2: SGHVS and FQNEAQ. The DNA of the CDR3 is TGTGCCAGCAGCTTAGTGGCAGGGGGGCCTGAAGCTTTCTTT. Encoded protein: CASSLVAGGPEAFF. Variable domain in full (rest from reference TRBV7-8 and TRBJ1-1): GAGVSQSPRYKVAKRGQDVALRCDPISGHVSLFWYQQALGQGPEFLTYFQNEAQLDKSGLPSDRFFAERPEGSVSTLKIQRTQQEDSAVYLCASSLVAGGPEAFFGQGTRLTVV.

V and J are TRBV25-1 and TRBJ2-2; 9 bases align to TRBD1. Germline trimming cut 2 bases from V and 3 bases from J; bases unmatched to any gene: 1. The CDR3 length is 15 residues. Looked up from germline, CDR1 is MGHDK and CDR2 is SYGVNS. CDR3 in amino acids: CASSERDRDTGELFF. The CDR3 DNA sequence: TGTGCCAGCAGTGAACGGGACAGGGACACCGGGGAGCTGTTTTTT.

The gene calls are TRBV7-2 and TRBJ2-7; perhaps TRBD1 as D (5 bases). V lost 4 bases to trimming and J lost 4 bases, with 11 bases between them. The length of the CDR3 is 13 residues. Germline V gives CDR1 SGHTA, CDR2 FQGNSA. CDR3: CASSSPGIYEQYF. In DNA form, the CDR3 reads TGTGCCAGCAGCTCGCCAGGGATATACGAGCAGTACTTC. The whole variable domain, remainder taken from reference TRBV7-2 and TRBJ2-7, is GAGVSQSPSNKVTEKGKDVELRCDPISGHTALYWYRQSLGQGLEFLIYFQGNSAPDKSGLPSDRFSAERTGGSVSTLTIQRTQQEDSAVYLCASSSPGIYEQYFGPGTRLTVT.

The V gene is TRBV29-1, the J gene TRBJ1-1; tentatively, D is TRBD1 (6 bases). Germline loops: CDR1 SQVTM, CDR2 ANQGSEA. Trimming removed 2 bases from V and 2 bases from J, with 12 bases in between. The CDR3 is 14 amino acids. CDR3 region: CSVEYEGGNTEAFF. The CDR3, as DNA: TGCAGCGTTGAATACGAGGGGGGCAACACTGAAGCTTTCTTT.

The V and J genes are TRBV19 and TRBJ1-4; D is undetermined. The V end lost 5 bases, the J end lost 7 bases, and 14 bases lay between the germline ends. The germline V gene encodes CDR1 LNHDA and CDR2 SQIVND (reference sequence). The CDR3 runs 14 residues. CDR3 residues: CASSELIWSEKLFF. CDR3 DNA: TGTGCCAGTAGTGAACTTATTTGGAGTGAAAAACTGTTTTTT.

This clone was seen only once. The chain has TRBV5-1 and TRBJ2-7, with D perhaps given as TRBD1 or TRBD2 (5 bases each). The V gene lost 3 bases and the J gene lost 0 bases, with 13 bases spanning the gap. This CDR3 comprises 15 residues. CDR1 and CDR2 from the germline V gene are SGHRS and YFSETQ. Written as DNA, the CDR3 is TGCGCCAGCAGCTCCCGGGACCCTAGCTCCTACGAGCAGTACTTC. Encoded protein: CASSSRDPSSYEQYF.

CDR3 region: CASSSGDYRPGGYTF. In DNA, the CDR3 is TGTGCCAGCAGCTCCGGGGATTATCGCCCAGGAGGCTACACCTTC. The V gene is TRBV9, the J gene TRBJ1-2; no reliable D call. CDR3 size: 15 residues. Trimming stripped 4 bases from V and 8 bases from J, with 21 bases between. Germline CDR1 reads SGDLS; CDR2 reads YYNGEE. Full variable domain (remainder filled in from reference TRBV9 and TRBJ1-2): DSGVTQTPKHLITATGQRVTLRCSPRSGDLSVYWYQQSLDQGLQFLIQYYNGEERAKGNILERFSAQQFPDLHSELNLSSLELGDSALYFCASSSGDYRPGGYTFGSGTRLTVV.

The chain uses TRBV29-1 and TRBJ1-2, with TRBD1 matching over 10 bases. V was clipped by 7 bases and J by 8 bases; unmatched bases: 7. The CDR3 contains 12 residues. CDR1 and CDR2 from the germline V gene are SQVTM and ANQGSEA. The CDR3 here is CSGRQGAWGYTF. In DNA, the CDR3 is TGCAGCGGACGACAGGGGGCGTGGGGCTACACCTTC.

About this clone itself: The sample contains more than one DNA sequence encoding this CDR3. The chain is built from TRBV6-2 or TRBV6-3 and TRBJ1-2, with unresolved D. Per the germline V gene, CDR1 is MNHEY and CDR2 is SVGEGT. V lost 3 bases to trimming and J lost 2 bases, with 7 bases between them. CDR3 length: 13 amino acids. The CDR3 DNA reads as TGTGCCAGCAGTTATACGGAAAACTATGGCTACACCTTC. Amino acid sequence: CASSYTENYGYTF.

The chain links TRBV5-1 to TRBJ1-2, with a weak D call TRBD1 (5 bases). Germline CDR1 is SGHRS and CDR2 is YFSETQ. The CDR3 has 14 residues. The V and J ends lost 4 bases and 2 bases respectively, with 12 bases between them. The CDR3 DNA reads TGCGCCAGCAGCCTCGACAGTGAGAACTATGGCTACACCTTC. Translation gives CASSLDSENYGYTF.

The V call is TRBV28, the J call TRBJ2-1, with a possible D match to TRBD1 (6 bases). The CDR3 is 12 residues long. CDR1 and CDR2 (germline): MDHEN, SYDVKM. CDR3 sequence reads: CATRGPYNEQFF. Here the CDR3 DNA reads TGTGCTACCAGGGGACCTTACAATGAGCAGTTCTTC.

The CDR3 nucleotides are TGTGCCAGTACTTGGACAACCGATAGCAATCAGCCCCAGCATTTT. Amino acids: CASTWTTDSNQPQHF. V and J are TRBV19 and TRBJ1-5; a possible D gene is TRBD1 (5 bases). This CDR3 region has 15 residues. Germline assignment: CDR1 LNHDA and CDR2 SQIVND (reference sequence). The V gene lost 7 bases and the J gene lost 0 bases, with 13 bases spanning the gap.

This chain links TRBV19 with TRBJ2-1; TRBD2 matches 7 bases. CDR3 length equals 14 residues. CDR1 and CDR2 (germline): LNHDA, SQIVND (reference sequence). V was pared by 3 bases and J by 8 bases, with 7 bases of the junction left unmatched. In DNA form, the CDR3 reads TGTGCCAGTAGTATTCTCGGGAGGACCGATGAGCAGTTCTTC. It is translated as CASSILGRTDEQFF.

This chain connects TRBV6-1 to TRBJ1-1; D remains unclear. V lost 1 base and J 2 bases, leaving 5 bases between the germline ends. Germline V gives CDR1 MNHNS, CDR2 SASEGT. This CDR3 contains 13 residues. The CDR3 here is CASSEGFNTEAFF. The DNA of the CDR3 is TGTGCCAGCAGTGAAGGCTTCAACACTGAAGCTTTCTTT.

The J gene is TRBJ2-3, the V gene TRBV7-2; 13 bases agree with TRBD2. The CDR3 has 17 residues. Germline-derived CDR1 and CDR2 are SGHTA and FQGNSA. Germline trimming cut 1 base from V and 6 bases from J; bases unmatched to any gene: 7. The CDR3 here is CASSLELAGGPGDTQYF. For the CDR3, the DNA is TGTGCCAGCAGCTTAGAACTAGCGGGGGGGCCTGGCGATACGCAGTATTTT.

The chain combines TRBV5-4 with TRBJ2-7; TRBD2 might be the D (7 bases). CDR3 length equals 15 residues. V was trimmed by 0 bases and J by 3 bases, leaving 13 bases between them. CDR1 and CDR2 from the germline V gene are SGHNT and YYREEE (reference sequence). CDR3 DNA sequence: TGTGCCAGCAGCTTGGTAGGGGGGGACAACTACGAGCAGTACTTC. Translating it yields CASSLVGGDNYEQYF.